A selection of T cell receptor beta chains follows, all from one sample in a study of cytomegalovirus exposure and HLA in healthy donors. Only in-frame clones appear in the TCRdb table, and some are missing; sequencing was by immunoSEQ multiplex PCR. Among around 99,000 clones listed, roughly 76% were seen once. Material: PBMCs. The receptor source for this set is a woman aged 45-65 years in good health and CMV-seropositive. Each CDR3 is given with its conserved first and last residue. The D gene is left open where the match is weak. Clone size appears in some rows only: once, few, many, or a class for an expanded clone.

size: NA
D: TRBD1
V: TRBV18
length: 15
J: TRBJ2-5
CDR3: CASSPGTGGQETQYF
DNA: TGTGCCAGCTCGCCAGGGACAGGAGGGCAAGAGACCCAGTACTTC

size: NA
D: NA
V: TRBV7-8
length: 14
J: TRBJ2-1
CDR3: CASSLAFSHNEQFF
DNA: TGTGCCAGCAGCTTAGCCTTTTCCCACAATGAGCAGTTCTTC

size: NA
D: NA
V: TRBV6-5
length: 14
J: TRBJ1-5
CDR3: CATARTVSNQPQHF
DNA: TGTGCCACCGCGCGGACAGTGAGCAATCAGCCCCAGCATTTT

size: NA
D: TRBD2
V: TRBV6-4
length: 16
J: TRBJ2-3
CDR3: CASSASERGPTDTQYF
DNA: TGTGCCAGCAGTGCGTCCGAGCGGGGACCCACAGATACGCAGTATTTT

size: NA
D: NA
V: TRBV7-7
length: 13
J: TRBJ2-5
CDR3: CASSSSRGETQYF
DNA: TGTGCTAGCAGCTCGAGTCGGGGGGAGACCCAGTACTTC

size: once
D: NA
V: TRBV4-3
length: 15
J: TRBJ1-6
CDR3: CASSQWGQGSSPLHF
DNA: TGCGCCAGCAGCCAATGGGGGCAAGGGTCCTCACCCCTCCACTTT

size: NA
D: NA
V: TRBV5-6
length: 16
J: TRBJ1-4
CDR3: CASSLILGAANEKLFF
DNA: TGTGCCAGCAGCTTGATACTGGGGGCCGCTAATGAAAAACTGTTTTTT

size: NA
D: NA
V: TRBV7-9
length: 15
J: TRBJ1-3
CDR3: CASSLLQPSGNTIYF
DNA: TGTGCCAGCAGCTTATTACAGCCCTCTGGAAACACCATATATTTT

size: NA
D: TRBD2
V: TRBV6-4
length: 17
J: TRBJ2-3
CDR3: CASSECRTSGGGDTQYF
DNA: TGTGCCAGCAGTGAGTGTCGGACTAGCGGGGGAGGAGATACGCAGTATTTT

size: NA
D: NA
V: TRBV28
length: 16
J: TRBJ1-1
CDR3: CASSLTGEGFNTEAFF
DNA: TGTGCCAGCAGTCTGACAGGAGAGGGCTTTAACACTGAAGCTTTCTTT

size: NA
D: TRBD1
V: TRBV19
length: 16
J: TRBJ2-3
CDR3: CASSIMARGRVDTQYF
DNA: TGTGCCAGTAGTATAATGGCCAGGGGGCGCGTAGATACGCAGTATTTT

size: NA
D: NA
V: TRBV2
length: 11
J: TRBJ2-3
CDR3: CASCYTDTQYF
DNA: TGTGCCAGCTGCTACACAGATACGCAGTATTTT

size: few
D: TRBD1
V: TRBV6-5
length: 14
J: TRBJ2-7
CDR3: CASRLRQGAYEQYF
DNA: TGTGCCAGCAGACTCCGACAGGGGGCCTACGAGCAGTACTTC

size: NA
D: TRBD2
V: TRBV6-1
length: 15
J: TRBJ2-1
CDR3: CASTPGLAGGNEQFF
DNA: TGTGCCAGCACCCCGGGACTAGCGGGGGGGAATGAGCAGTTCTTC

size: NA
D: TRBD1
V: TRBV23-1
length: 11
J: TRBJ1-2
CDR3: CATQGAKVYTF
DNA: TGCGCGACACAGGGGGCTAAGGTCTACACCTTC